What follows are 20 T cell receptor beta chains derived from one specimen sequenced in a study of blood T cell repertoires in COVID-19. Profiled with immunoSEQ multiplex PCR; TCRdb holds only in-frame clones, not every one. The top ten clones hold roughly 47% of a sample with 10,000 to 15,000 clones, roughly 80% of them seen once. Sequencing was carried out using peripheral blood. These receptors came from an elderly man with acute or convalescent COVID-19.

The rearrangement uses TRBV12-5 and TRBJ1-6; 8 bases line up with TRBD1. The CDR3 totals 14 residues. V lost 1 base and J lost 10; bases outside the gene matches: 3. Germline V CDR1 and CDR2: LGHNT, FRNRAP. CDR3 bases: TGTGCTAGTGGTTTGGGGACAGGGCAATCACCCCTCCACTTT. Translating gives CASGLGTGQSPLHF.

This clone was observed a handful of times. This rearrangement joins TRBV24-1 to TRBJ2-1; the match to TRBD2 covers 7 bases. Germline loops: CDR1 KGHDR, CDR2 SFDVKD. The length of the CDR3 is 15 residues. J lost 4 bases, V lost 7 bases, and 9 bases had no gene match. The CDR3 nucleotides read TGTGCCACCAGGGGACGGGGGGAGTCTTACAATGAGCAGTTCTTC. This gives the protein CATRGRGESYNEQFF.

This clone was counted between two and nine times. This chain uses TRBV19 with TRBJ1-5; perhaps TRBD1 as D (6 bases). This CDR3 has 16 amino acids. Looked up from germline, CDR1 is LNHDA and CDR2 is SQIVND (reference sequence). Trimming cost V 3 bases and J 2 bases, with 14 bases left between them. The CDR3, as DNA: TGTGCCAGTAGTATTCTACAGGGAGGGGGCAATCAGCCCCAGCATTTT. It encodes CASSILQGGGNQPQHF.

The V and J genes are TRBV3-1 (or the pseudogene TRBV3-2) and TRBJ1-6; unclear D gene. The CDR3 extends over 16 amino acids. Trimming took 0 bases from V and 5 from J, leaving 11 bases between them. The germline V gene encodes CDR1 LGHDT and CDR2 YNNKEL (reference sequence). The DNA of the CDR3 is TGTGCCAGCAGCCAAGATAGAACGGTAAATAATTCACCCCTCCACTTT. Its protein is CASSQDRTVNNSPLHF.

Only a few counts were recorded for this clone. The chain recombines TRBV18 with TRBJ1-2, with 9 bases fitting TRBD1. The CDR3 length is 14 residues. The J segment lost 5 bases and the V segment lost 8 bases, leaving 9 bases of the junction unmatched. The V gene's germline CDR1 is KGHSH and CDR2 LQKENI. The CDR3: CASNPGQGNYGYTF. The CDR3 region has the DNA TGTGCCAGCAACCCGGGACAGGGAAATTATGGCTACACCTTC. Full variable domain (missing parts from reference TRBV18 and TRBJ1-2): NAGVMQNPRHLVRRRGQEARLRCSPMKGHSHVYWYRQLPEEGLKFMVYLQKENIIDESGMPKERFSAEFPKEGPSILRIQQVVRGDSAAYFCASNPGQGNYGYTFGSGTRLTVV.

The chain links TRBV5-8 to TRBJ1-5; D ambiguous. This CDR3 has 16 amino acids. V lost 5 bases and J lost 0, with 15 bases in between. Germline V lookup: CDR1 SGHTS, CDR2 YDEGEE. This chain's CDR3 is CASSWRVGSSNQPQHF. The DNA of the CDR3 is TGTGCCAGCAGTTGGCGGGTGGGGAGTAGCAATCAGCCCCAGCATTTT. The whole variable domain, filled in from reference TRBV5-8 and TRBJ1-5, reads EAGVTQSPTHLIKTRGQQATLRCSPISGHTSVYWYQQALGLGLQFLLWYDEGEERNRGNFPPRFSGRQFPNYSSELNVNALELEDSALYLCASSWRVGSSNQPQHFGDGTRLSIL.

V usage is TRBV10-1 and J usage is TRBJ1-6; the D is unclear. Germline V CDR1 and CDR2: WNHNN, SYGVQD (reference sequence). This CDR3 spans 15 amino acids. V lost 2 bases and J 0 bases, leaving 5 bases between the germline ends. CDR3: CASSENSSYNSPLHF. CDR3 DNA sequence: TGCGCCAGCAGTGAGAATAGCTCCTATAATTCACCCCTCCACTTT.

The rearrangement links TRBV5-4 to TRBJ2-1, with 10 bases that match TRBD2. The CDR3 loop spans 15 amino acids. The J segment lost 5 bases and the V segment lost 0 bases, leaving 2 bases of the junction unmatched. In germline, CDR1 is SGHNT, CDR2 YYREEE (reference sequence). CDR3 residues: CASSLDSGGHNEQFF. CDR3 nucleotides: TGTGCCAGCAGCTTGGATAGCGGGGGGCACAATGAGCAGTTCTTC.

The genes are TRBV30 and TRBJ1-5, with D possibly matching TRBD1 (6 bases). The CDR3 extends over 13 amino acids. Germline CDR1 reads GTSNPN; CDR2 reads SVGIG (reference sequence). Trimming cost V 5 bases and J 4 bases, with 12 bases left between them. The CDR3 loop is CAWGGQYNQPQHF. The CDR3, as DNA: TGTGCCTGGGGGGGGCAGTATAATCAGCCCCAGCATTTT.

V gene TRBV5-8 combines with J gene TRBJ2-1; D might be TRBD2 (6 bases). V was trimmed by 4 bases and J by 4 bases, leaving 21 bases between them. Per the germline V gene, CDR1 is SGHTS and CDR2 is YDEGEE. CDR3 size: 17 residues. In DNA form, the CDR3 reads TGTGCCAGCAGCCTCCACCCGGGGGAAGGATTATACAATGAGCAGTTCTTC. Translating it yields CASSLHPGEGLYNEQFF.

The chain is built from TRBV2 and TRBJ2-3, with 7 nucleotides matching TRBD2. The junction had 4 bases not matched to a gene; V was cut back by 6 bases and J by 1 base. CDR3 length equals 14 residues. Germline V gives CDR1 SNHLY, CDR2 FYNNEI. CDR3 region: CASRLSGGTDTQYF. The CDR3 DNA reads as TGTGCCAGCAGGCTGAGCGGGGGCACAGATACGCAGTATTTT. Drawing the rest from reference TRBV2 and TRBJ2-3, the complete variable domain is EPEVTQTPSHQVTQMGQEVILRCVPISNHLYFYWYRQILGQKVEFLVSFYNNEISEKSEIFDDQFSVERPDGSNFTLKIRSTKLEDSAMYFCASRLSGGTDTQYFGPGTRLTVL.

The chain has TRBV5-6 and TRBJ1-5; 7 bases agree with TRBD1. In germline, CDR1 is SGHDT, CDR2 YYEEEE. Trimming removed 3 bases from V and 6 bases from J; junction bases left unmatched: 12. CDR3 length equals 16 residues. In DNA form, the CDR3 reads TGTGCCAGCAGCTCACTGGGTACAGGGGAAGCTCAGCCCCAGCATTTT. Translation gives CASSSLGTGEAQPQHF.

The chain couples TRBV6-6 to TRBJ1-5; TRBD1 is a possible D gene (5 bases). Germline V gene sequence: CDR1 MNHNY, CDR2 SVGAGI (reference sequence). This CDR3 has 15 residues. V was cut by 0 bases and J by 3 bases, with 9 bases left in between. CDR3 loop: CASSYSRQNNQPQHF. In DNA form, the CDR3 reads TGTGCCAGCAGTTACTCGAGACAGAACAATCAGCCCCAGCATTTT.

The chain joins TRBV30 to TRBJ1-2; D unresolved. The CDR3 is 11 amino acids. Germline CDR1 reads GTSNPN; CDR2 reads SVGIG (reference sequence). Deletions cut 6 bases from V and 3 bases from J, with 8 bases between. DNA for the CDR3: TGTGCCTGCCGGGTCGACTATGGCTACACCTTC. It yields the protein CACRVDYGYTF.

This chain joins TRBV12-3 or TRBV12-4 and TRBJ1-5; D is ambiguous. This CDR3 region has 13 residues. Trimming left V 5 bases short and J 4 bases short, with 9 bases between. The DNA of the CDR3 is TGTGCCAGCAGTACAACACAGAATCAGCCCCAGCATTTT. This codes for CASSTTQNQPQHF.

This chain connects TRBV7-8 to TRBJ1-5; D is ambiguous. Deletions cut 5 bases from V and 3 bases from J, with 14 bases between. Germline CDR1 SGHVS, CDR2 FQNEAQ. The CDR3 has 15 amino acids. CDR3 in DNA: TGTGCCAGCAGCCCCCGGAGATTGAACAATCAGCCCCAGCATTTT. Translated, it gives CASSPRRLNNQPQHF. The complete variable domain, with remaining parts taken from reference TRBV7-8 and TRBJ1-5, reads GAGVSQSPRYKVAKRGQDVALRCDPISGHVSLFWYQQALGQGPEFLTYFQNEAQLDKSGLPSDRFFAERPEGSVSTLKIQRTQQEDSAVYLCASSPRRLNNQPQHFGDGTRLSIL.

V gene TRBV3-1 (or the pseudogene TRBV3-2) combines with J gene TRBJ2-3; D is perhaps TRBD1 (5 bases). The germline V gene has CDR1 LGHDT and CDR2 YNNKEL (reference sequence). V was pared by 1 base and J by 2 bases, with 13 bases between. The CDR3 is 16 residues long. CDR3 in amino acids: CASSQASTGPTDTQYF. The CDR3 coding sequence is TGTGCCAGCAGCCAAGCATCAACAGGACCCACAGATACGCAGTATTTT.

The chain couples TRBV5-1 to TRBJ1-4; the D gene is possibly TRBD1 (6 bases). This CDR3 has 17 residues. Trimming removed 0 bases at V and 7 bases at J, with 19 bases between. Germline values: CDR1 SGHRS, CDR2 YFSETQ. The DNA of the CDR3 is TGCGCCAGCAGCTTGGCCGGGACACTTAGAGGAGGTGAAAAACTGTTTTTT. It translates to CASSLAGTLRGGEKLFF.

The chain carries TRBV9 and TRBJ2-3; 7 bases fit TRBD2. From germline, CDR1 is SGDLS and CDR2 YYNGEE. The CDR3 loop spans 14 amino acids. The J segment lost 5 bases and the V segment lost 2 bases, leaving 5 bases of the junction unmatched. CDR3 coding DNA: TGTGCCAGCAGCGTGCCGGGGGGAGGAGATACGCAGTATTTT. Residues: CASSVPGGGDTQYF.

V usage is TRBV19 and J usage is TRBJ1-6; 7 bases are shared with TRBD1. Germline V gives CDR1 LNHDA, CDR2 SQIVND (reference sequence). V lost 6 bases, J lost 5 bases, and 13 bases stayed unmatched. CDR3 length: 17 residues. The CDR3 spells CASSPRDSRANNSPLHF. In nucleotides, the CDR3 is TGTGCCAGTAGCCCAAGGGACAGTCGAGCAAATAATTCACCCCTCCACTTT.